Below, one T cell receptor (beta chain) is given with its context. There are many counts of this clonotype. The target of this receptor is not known. The record has no base qualities; no much larger clone is one base away. Set within a cohort of healthcare workers in London, UK, this nested case-control study involved weekly PCR testing of nasopharyngeal swabs along with blood sampling. Healthcare workers were recruited between 23 and 31 March 2020, during the week of the UK lockdown, and were followed weekly for up to 16 weeks. These data originate in a study of early T cells in non-severe SARS-CoV-2 infection (dated by TCRdb to the early 2020s). With respect to the entire study: Because TCR sequencing relied on bulk RNA taken from unsorted whole blood, pairing of alpha and beta chains was not possible. Results the study describes overall, beyond this receptor: VDJdb matching was skewed toward anti-spike CD8 responses and likely underestimated virus-specific expansions, missing private and CD4 specificities.

The library came from 5' RACE. The listed sequencing device is NextSeq 500. To correct for sequencing error and PCR bias, the TCR library protocol tagged individual cDNA molecules with unique molecular identifiers. Sequencing covered both TCR alpha and beta chains, and within each sample the abundances of alpha and beta sequences were tightly co-correlated. Per the authors' processing: Decombinator V4 was used to annotate the V gene, J gene and CDR3 of the TCR sequences. TCRs were defined as expanded if a significant change between any two time points was detected under a Poisson model with p below 0.0001. TCR abundances were normalised to the total number of TCRs sequenced per sample and were expressed as counts per million. MAIT TCRs were defined by TRAV1-2 paired with TRAJ12, TRAJ20 or TRAJ33, and iNKT TCRs by TRAV10 paired with TRAJ18. A search of VDJdb, accessed on 1 November 2021, was run for TCRs annotated to CMV, EBV and SARS-CoV-2, with TCRs annotated for multiple antigens excluded. TCRdb handled the public reads itself, with Q25 trimming in fastp and clone calling in MiXCR, and kept productive beta chains. Rows matching on CDR3 protein sequence are summarized as one entry with the most common DNA and genes. TCRdb, not the authors, supplied the V and J calls. This sample lists 55,000 to 70,000 distinct CDR3 sequences; roughly 12% were detected once. In total, the top ten clones hold approximately 4.8% of the sample.

The CDR3 runs 16 amino acids, cysteine and phenylalanine included. CDR3 DNA is the only sequence kept; it has 48 bases, read in frame from the first base. According to the germline V gene (reference sequence), CDR1 reads SEHNR and CDR2 reads FQNEAQ. V gives up 0 bases and J gives up 3 bases, and the segment between their germline ends measures 12 bases. The V and J genes are TRBV7-9 and TRBJ1-3; TRBD1 is possibly the D segment (5 matching bases). The sample was whole blood. The TCR was taken from an adult who was a healthcare worker with PCR-confirmed SARS-CoV-2 infection or an uninfected control (not recorded which). The bases are TGTGCCAGCAGCTTAGCGTACGGGACTAGTGGAAACACCATATATTTT. It codes for CASSLAYGTSGNTIYF.